This is a list of T cell receptor beta chains from one sample in a study of OX40 agonist ivuxolimab in advanced cancers. TCRdb's copy holds only in-frame clones and misses some; the assay was immunoSEQ multiplex PCR. The sample gives some 150,000 clones, just over 90% of which show up once; approximately 0.99% is in the top ten. This specimen was CD4+ or CD8+ T cells sorted from blood, taken in a trial of the OX40 agonist ivuxolimab. These receptors were obtained from an adult with an advanced solid tumor such as melanoma, head and neck, liver or kidney cancer. CDR3s include the opening cysteine and the closing phenylalanine or tryptophan. The D gene is left open where the match is weak. Size is omitted from some rows. Given values are once, few, many or a class for expanded clones.

J,D,V,size,DNA,CDR3
TRBJ2-4,TRBD1,TRBV19,NA,TGTGCCAGTAGTCTCGACCCCGGGACAGGGAAAAACATTCAGTACTTC,CASSLDPGTGKNIQYF
TRBJ2-1,TRBD2,TRBV7-9,NA,TGTGCCAGCAGCCTCTCGGGACTAGCGGGAGGGCTAGGGGACAATGAGCAGTTCTTC,CASSLSGLAGGLGDNEQFF
TRBJ1-5,TRBD1,TRBV27,NA,TGTGCCAGCAGTCATAGAGACAGGGCGGTGGGGCCCCAGCATTTT,CASSHRDRAVGPQHF
TRBJ1-4,NA,TRBV28,NA,TGTGCCAGCCTTTCGCAGAAGCCAACTAATGAAAAACTGTTTTTT,CASLSQKPTNEKLFF
TRBJ2-1,NA,TRBV6-5,NA,TGTGCCAGCAGAACCCCGGGGGGACACCGTGAGCAGTTCTTC,CASRTPGGHREQFF
TRBJ1-5,NA,TRBV7-2,NA,TGTGCCAGCAGCTTACTCCCTAATCAGCCCCAGCATTTT,CASSLLPNQPQHF
TRBJ2-1,NA,TRBV5-1,once,TGCGCCAGCAGCTCCCCGGGCCAAGCCGGGGATGAGCAGTTCTTC,CASSSPGQAGDEQFF
TRBJ1-5,NA,TRBV19,once,TGTGCCAGTAGTATTCAGGGAGGGTATAGCAATCAGCCCCAGCATTTT,CASSIQGGYSNQPQHF
TRBJ1-1,NA,TRBV6-6,NA,TGTGCCAGCAGTTACAGGGGCAAGGGGAACACTGAAGCTTTCTTT,CASSYRGKGNTEAFF
TRBJ2-6,NA,TRBV4-1,NA,TGCGCCAGCAGCCAAGGTCGAGTCTCTGGGGCCAACGTCCTGACTTTC,CASSQGRVSGANVLTF
TRBJ1-1,NA,TRBV14,NA,TGTGCCAGCAGCCAGACGGTAAGGTCTTTCTTT,CASSQTVRSFF
TRBJ2-7,NA,TRBV29-1,NA,TGCAGCGTTAGGGCAGCAGCCTACGAGCAGTACTTC,CSVRAAAYEQYF
TRBJ2-6,NA,TRBV29-1,NA,TGCAGCGTTCGGAGCTCTGGGGCCAACGTCCTGACTTTC,CSVRSSGANVLTF
TRBJ1-1,TRBD1,TRBV30,NA,TGTGCCTGGAGATTCAGGGGGCGCATGAACACTGAAGCTTTCTTT,CAWRFRGRMNTEAFF
TRBJ2-5,TRBD2,TRBV2,NA,TGTGCCAGCAGCCGTCTTACTAGCGGGGGAAAGGAGACCCAGTACTTC,CASSRLTSGGKETQYF
TRBJ1-2,NA,TRBV29-1,once,TGCAGCGTTGGTGAGGACGGACTTTATGGCTACACCTTC,CSVGEDGLYGYTF
TRBJ2-7,NA,TRBV6-1,NA,TGTGCCAGCAAGAGTTCTAGGTCTCTATACGAGCAGTACTTC,CASKSSRSLYEQYF
TRBJ1-1,NA,TRBV9,NA,TGTGCCAGCAGCGCTTTGAACACTGAAGCTTTCTTT,CASSALNTEAFF
TRBJ2-7,NA,TRBV4-3,NA,TGCGCCAGCAGCCAAGATGCAGGGGTACGGGCCTACGAGCAGTACTTC,CASSQDAGVRAYEQYF
TRBJ2-7,TRBD1,TRBV27,NA,TGTGCCAGCAGTTTACGGGGACAGGTCCCCATCTACGAGCAGTACTTC,CASSLRGQVPIYEQYF
TRBJ2-3,TRBD2,TRBV2,NA,TGTGCCAGCAAGGACGGGAGGGGCGCAGATACGCAGTATTTT,CASKDGRGADTQYF
TRBJ1-1,NA,TRBV7-9,NA,TGTGCCAGCAGCTTTGAGCCGACGGGGACGCGGGGGTTCCTCTTT,CASSFEPTGTRGFLF
TRBJ2-7,NA,TRBV28,once,TGTGCCAGCAGTTTTGGGTCAGGCGAGCAGTACTTC,CASSFGSGEQYF
TRBJ1-1,NA,TRBV29-1,NA,TGCAGCGTTGTGGAACAGAACACTGAAGCTTTCTTT,CSVVEQNTEAFF
TRBJ2-1,TRBD2,TRBV25-1,NA,TGTGCCAGCAGCTCAACCGGGACTAGCGGGATCGGAGAGCAGTTCTTC,CASSSTGTSGIGEQFF
TRBJ2-1,TRBD1,TRBV11-1,NA,TGTGCCAGCAGCTCAGGACAGGGGAGAAATGAGCAGTTCTTC,CASSSGQGRNEQFF
TRBJ1-5,NA,TRBV27,NA,TGTGCCAGCAAGGGGGGTGGCAGCAATCAGCCCCAGCATTTT,CASKGGGSNQPQHF
TRBJ1-5,NA,TRBV28,few,TGTGCCAGCAATGAGGAAAATCAGCCCCAGCATTTT,CASNEENQPQHF
TRBJ1-3,NA,TRBV10-2,NA,TGCGCCAGCAGTGAAACCCGAGGGGGAAACACCATATATTTT,CASSETRGGNTIYF
TRBJ1-1,NA,TRBV6-1,NA,TGTGCCAGCAGTGAACCAATTACTGAAGCTTTCTTT,CASSEPITEAFF
TRBJ1-1,NA,TRBV19,once,TGTGCCAGTAGTATAGTCGGGGTAGGGACTGAAGCTTTCTTT,CASSIVGVGTEAFF
TRBJ1-2,TRBD1,TRBV6-6,NA,TGTGCCAGCAGTCCCGGGACAGTTAACTATGGCTACACCTTC,CASSPGTVNYGYTF
TRBJ2-2,NA,TRBV19,NA,TGTGCCAGTACCCCAGGGCACACCGGGGAGCTGTTTTTT,CASTPGHTGELFF
TRBJ2-1,NA,TRBV11-2,NA,TGTGCCAGCAGCTTGGGCAGCTCCTACAATGAGCAGTTCTTC,CASSLGSSYNEQFF
TRBJ2-1,TRBD1,TRBV6-4,NA,TGTGCCAGCACCGGGACAGTATTTGGCTCCGGCCGGTTAAATGAGCAGTTCTTC,CASTGTVFGSGRLNEQFF
TRBJ2-2,TRBD1,TRBV19,NA,TGTGCCAGTAGGGGACAGCCCAACATAGGGGAGCTGTTTTTT,CASRGQPNIGELFF
TRBJ2-1,TRBD1,TRBV2,NA,TGTGCCAGCAGTCGACAGGGCCCAACCGGTAATGAGCAGTTCTTC,CASSRQGPTGNEQFF
TRBJ2-1,NA,TRBV7-2,NA,TGTGCCAGCAGCTCAAGGACAGCAAAAAACAATGAGCAGTTCTTC,CASSSRTAKNNEQFF